A selection of T cell receptor beta chains follows, all from one sample in a study of T-cell memory formation after mild COVID-19. TCRdb reanalysed the 5' RACE reads using MiXCR and keeps one entry per CDR3 protein. The table has about 340,000 distinct CDR3 sequences, 10% to 15% seen once. Input material: PBMCs or a T cell subset sorted from them (not recorded which). These receptors came from a man between 18 and 29 years old who had mild COVID-19 (a few samples of this study predate the infection). Cell type and time point are not known. Each CDR3 is given with its conserved first and last residue. A D gene is named only where the DNA matches it firmly. Where a row states a size, it is once, few, many or the class of an expanded clone; other rows omit it.

few	TRBD1	TRBV5-1	TRBJ1-4	TGCGCCAGCCATCCGGGACAGGGGGTGGCTAAACTGTTTTTT	CASHPGQGVAKLFF
many	TRBD2	TRBV7-2	TRBJ2-1	TGTGCCAGCAGCGCCGGGAGGGTCGAATCCTACAATGAGCAGTTCTTC	CASSAGRVESYNEQFF
-	-	TRBV4-2	TRBJ1-1	TGTGCCAGCAGCCAACCACGGACCAGCTTGTTGGATGAAGCTTTCTTT	CASSQPRTSLLDEAFF
few	TRBD1	TRBV12-5	TRBJ2-7	TGTGCTAGTGGTTTGGTTTTAGGGACAGGGGGGGTCTACGAGCAGTACTTC	CASGLVLGTGGVYEQYF
-	-	TRBV7-9	TRBJ2-3	TGTGCCAGCAGCCCTGTTTCTCGGGTGGGCACAGATACGCAGTATTTT	CASSPVSRVGTDTQYF
-	TRBD1	TRBV2	TRBJ2-2	TGTGCCAGCAGTGGGACAGGGTGGAACACCGGGGAGCTGTTTTTT	CASSGTGWNTGELFF
-	-	TRBV14	TRBJ2-2	TGTGCCAGCAGCCAAGTATATGGGTTTCCCGGGGAGCTGTTTTTT	CASSQVYGFPGELFF
-	-	TRBV12-3/TRBV12-4	TRBJ1-4	TGTGCCAGCACCCTCTCCCCCGGGGGCAATGAAAAACTGTTTTTT	CASTLSPGGNEKLFF
many	TRBD1	TRBV6-5	TRBJ1-4	TGTGCCAGCAGTTGGGACAGGGGGCTGGCTAATGAAAAACTGTTTTTT	CASSWDRGLANEKLFF
-	TRBD2	TRBV12-3/TRBV12-4	TRBJ2-3	TGTGCCAGCAGTCTTTTTTCGGCGGGGGACACAGATACGCAGTATTTT	CASSLFSAGDTDTQYF
-	-	TRBV6-2/TRBV6-3	TRBJ1-5	TGTGCCAGCAGTTCTACAGGACGCAATCAGCCCCAGCATTTT	CASSSTGRNQPQHF
-	TRBD1	TRBV12-3/TRBV12-4	TRBJ2-1	TGTGCCAGCAGTTTTTTCGGGACAGGGAACAATGAGCAGTTCTTC	CASSFFGTGNNEQFF
-	-	TRBV11-3	TRBJ2-7	TGTGCCAGCAGCAACACCGGGTACGAGCAGTACTTC	CASSNTGYEQYF
-	TRBD2	TRBV5-1	TRBJ2-5	TGCGCCAGCAGCCCCGGGACTAGCTCCGAGAGGACCCAGTACTTC	CASSPGTSSERTQYF
-	TRBD1	TRBV7-2	TRBJ1-6	TGTGCCAGCAGCTTGACGGACAGGGATTATTCACCCCTCCACTTT	CASSLTDRDYSPLHF
many	TRBD2	TRBV7-2	TRBJ2-3	TGTGCCAGCAGACTAGCGGGGGGGCGGTGGTCAGCAGATACGCAGTATTTT	CASRLAGGRWSADTQYF
-	-	TRBV4-1	TRBJ2-4	TGCGCCAGCAGCCAAGTCAGGCTAGCCAAAAACATTCAGTACTTC	CASSQVRLAKNIQYF
few	-	TRBV27	TRBJ2-2	TGTGCCAGCAGTCTCGCCAGGGTACAGACCGGGGAGCTGTTTTTT	CASSLARVQTGELFF
-	-	TRBV5-3	TRBJ2-1	TGTGCCAGAAGCAGCCAGACGTCTCCGGTCGATGAGCAGTTCTTC	CARSSQTSPVDEQFF
few	TRBD1	TRBV19	TRBJ1-1	TGTGCCAGTAGGCTGGCAGGGGGTAATGAAGCTTTCTTT	CASRLAGGNEAFF
-	TRBD2	TRBV7-9	TRBJ2-5	TGTGCCAGCAGCAAAACCGGGACTAGCGCAGGGGACCAGTACTTC	CASSKTGTSAGDQYF
few	TRBD2	TRBV11-2	TRBJ2-5	TGTGCCAGCAGCTTAGACGGGGGGTTCCCAGAGACCCAGTACTTC	CASSLDGGFPETQYF
few	-	TRBV12-5	TRBJ1-6	TGTGCTAGTGGTTCATCACAGGGTCTGGATTATAATTCACCCCTCCACTTT	CASGSSQGLDYNSPLHF
few	-	TRBV2	TRBJ1-5	TGTGCCAGCAGTGGGCGGGACAATAGCAATCAGCCCCAGCATTTT	CASSGRDNSNQPQHF
many	-	TRBV24-1	TRBJ2-1	TGTGCCACCGGAGGAACGCCGAATGAGCAGTTCTTC	CATGGTPNEQFF
-	-	TRBV6-2/TRBV6-3	TRBJ2-3	TGTGCCAGCAGTTATGATGACCGGGACTTCAGCACAGATACGCAGTATTTT	CASSYDDRDFSTDTQYF
-	TRBD1	TRBV4-1	TRBJ1-6	TGCGCCAGCAGCCAGCTTGGGACAGGGGCATCACCCCTCCACTTT	CASSQLGTGASPLHF
few	-	TRBV7-2	TRBJ2-3	TGTGCCAGCAGTCCTACTAGAAACACAGATACGCAGTATTTT	CASSPTRNTDTQYF